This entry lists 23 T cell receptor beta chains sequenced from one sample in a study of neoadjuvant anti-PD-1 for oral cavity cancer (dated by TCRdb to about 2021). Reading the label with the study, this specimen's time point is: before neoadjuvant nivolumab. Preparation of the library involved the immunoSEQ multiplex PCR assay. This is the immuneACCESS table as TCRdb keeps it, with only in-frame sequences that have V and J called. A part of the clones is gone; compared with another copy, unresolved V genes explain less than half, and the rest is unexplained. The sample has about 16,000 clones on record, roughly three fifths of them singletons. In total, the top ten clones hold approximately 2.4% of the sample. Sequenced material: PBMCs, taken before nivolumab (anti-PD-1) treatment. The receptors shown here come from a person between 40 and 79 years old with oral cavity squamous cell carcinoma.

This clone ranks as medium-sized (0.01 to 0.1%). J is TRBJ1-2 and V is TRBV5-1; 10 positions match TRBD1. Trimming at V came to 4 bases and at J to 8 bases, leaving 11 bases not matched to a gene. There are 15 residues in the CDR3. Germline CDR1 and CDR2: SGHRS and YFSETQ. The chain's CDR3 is CASSPTSGQGNGYTF. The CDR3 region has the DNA TGCGCCAGCAGCCCCACCTCGGGACAGGGGAACGGCTACACCTTC. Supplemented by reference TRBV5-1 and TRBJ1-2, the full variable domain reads KAGVTQTPRYLIKTRGQQVTLSCSPISGHRSVSWYQQTPGQGLQFLFEYFSETQRNKGNFPGRFSGRQFSNSRSEMNVSTLELGDSALYLCASSPTSGQGNGYTFGSGTRLTVV.

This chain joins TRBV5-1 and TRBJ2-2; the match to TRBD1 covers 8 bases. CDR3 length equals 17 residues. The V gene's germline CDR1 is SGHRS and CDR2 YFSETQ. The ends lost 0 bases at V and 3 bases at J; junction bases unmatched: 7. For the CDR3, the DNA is TGCGCCAGCAGCTTGGATCCGGACAGGGTGGACACCGGGGAGCTGTTTTTT. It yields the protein CASSLDPDRVDTGELFF.

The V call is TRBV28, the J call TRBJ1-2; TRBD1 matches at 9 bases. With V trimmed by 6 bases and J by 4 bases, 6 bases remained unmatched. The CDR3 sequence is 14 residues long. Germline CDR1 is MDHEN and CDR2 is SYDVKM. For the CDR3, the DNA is TGTGCCAGCAGCAAGACAGGGGGTGTCTATGGCTACACCTTC. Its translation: CASSKTGGVYGYTF.

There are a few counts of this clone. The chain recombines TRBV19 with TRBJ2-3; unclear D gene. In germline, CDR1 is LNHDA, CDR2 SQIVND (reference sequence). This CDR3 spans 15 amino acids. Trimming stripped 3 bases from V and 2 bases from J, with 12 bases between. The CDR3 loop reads CASSMGRIHTDTQYF. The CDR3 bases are TGTGCCAGTAGTATGGGTAGGATACACACAGATACGCAGTATTTT. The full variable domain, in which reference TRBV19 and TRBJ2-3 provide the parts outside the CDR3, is DGGITQSPKYLFRKEGQNVTLSCEQNLNHDAMYWYRQDPGQGLRLIYYSQIVNDFQKGDIAEGYSVSREKKESFPLTVTSAQKNPTAFYLCASSMGRIHTDTQYFGPGTRLTVL.

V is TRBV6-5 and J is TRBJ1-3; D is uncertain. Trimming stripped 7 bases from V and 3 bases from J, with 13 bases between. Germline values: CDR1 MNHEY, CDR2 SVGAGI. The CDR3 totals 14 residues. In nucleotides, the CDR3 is TGTGCCAGCACTCAGGACCGTGTTGGAAACACCATATATTTT. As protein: CASTQDRVGNTIYF.

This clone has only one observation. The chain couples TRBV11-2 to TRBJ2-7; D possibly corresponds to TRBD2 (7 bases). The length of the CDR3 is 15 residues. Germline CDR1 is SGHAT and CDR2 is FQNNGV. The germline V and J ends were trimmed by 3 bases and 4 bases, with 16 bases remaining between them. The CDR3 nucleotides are TGTGCCAGCAGCTTCCAGGGGAGGGACCCATACGAGCAGTACTTC. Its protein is CASSFQGRDPYEQYF.

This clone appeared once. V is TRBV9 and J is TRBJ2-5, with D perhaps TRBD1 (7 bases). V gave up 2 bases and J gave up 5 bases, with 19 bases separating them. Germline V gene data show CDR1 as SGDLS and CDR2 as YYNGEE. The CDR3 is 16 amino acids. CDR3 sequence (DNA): TGTGCCAGCAGCGTGGGCGGGACAGCCTTTGGGGAGACCCAGTACTTC. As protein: CASSVGGTAFGETQYF.

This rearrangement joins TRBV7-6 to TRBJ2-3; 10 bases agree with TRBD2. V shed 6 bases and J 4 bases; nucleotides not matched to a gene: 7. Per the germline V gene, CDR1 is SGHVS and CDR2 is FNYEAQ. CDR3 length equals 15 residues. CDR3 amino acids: CASSSSGSSADTQYF. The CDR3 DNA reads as TGTGCCAGCAGTTCTAGCGGGAGCAGTGCAGATACGCAGTATTTT.

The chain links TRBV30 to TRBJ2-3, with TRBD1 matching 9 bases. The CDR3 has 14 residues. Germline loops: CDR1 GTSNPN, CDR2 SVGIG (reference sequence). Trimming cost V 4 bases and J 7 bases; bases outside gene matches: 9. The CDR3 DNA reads TGTGCCTGGAACACCGGGACAGGGATGAATACGCAGTATTTT. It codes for CAWNTGTGMNTQYF.

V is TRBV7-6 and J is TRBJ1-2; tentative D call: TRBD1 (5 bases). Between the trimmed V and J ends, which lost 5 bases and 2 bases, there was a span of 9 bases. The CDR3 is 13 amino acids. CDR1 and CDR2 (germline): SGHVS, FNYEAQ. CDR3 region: CASSPDRNYGYTF. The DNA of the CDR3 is TGTGCCAGCAGCCCAGACAGAAACTATGGCTACACCTTC.

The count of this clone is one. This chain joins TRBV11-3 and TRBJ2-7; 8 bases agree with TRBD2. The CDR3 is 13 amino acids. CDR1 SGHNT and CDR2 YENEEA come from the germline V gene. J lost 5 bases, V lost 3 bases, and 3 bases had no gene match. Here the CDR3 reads CASSFGGADEQYF. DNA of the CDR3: TGTGCCAGCAGCTTCGGGGGGGCAGACGAGCAGTACTTC.

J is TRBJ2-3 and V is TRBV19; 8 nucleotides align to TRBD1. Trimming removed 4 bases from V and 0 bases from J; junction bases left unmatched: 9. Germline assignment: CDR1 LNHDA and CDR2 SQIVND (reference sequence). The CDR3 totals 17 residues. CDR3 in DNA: TGTGCCAGTAGTACCGGACAGGGATCCCCTAGCACAGATACGCAGTATTTT. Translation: CASSTGQGSPSTDTQYF.

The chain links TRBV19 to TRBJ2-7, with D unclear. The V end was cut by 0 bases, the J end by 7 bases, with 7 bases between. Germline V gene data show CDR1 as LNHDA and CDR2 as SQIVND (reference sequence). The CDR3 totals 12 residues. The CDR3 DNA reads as TGTGCCAGTAGTATAGAGGGTCGGGAGCAGTACTTC. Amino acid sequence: CASSIEGREQYF.

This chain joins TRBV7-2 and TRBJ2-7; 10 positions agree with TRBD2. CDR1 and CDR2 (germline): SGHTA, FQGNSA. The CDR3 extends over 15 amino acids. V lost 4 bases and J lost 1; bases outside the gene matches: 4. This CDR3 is CASSSGLARSYEQYF. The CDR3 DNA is TGTGCCAGCAGCTCGGGACTAGCGAGGTCCTACGAGCAGTACTTC.

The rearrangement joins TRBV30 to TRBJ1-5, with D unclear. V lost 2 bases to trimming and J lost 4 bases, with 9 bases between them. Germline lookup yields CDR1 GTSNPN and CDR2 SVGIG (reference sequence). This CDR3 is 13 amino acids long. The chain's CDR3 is CAWSYGPNQPQHF. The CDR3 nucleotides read TGTGCCTGGAGTTACGGACCGAATCAGCCCCAGCATTTT.

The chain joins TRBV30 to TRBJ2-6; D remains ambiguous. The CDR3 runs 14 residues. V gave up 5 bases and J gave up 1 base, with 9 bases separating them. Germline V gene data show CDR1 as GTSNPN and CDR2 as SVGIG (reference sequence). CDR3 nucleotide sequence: TGTGCCTGGCAGGTTCTATCTGGGGCCAACGTCCTGACTTTC. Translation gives CAWQVLSGANVLTF.

The CDR3 sequence is CAWSDVLNQPQHF. The CDR3 DNA reads as TGTGCCTGGAGTGACGTCTTAAATCAGCCCCAGCATTTT. J is TRBJ1-5 and V is TRBV30, with D unresolved. This CDR3 is 13 amino acids long. The V end lost 1 base, the J end lost 4 bases, and 8 bases lay between the germline ends. CDR1 and CDR2 from the germline V gene are GTSNPN and SVGIG (reference sequence).

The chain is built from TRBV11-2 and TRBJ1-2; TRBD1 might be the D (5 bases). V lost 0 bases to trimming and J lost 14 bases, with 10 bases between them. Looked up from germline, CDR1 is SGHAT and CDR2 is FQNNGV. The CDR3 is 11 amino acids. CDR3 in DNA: TGTGCCAGCAGCTTAGACCAGGGAAAGACCTTC. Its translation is CASSLDQGKTF. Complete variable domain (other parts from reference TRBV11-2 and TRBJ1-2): EAGVAQSPRYKIIEKRQSVAFWCNPISGHATLYWYQQILGQGPKLLIQFQNNGVVDDSQLPKDRFSAERLKGVDSTLKIQPAKLEDSAVYLCASSLDQGKTFGSGTRLTVV.

CDR3 DNA: TGTGCCAGCAGACGGACAGGGAACACCGGGGAGCTGTTTTTT. Translated, it gives CASRRTGNTGELFF. This chain links TRBV13 with TRBJ2-2; 7 bases are a match to TRBD1. V lost 6 bases to trimming and J lost 1 base; unmatched junction nucleotides: 2. This CDR3 spans 14 amino acids. Germline CDR1 PRHDT, CDR2 FYEKMQ (reference sequence).

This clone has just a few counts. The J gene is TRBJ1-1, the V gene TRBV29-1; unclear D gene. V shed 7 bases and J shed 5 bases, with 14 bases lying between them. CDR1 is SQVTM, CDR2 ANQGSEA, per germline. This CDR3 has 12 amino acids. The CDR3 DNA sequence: TGCAGCGCTTTGGATCCGGGGACTGAAGCTTTCTTT. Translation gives CSALDPGTEAFF.

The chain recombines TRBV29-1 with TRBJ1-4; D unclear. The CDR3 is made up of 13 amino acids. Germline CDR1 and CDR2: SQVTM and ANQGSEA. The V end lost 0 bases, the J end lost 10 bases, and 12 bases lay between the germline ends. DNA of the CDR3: TGCAGCGTTGAAGATGCCAGGCGGGGAAAACTGTTTTTT. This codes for CSVEDARRGKLFF.

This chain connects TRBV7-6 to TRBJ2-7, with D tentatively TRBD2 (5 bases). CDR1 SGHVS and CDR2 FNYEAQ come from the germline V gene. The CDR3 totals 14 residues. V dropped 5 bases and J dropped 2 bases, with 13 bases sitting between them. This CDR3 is CASSPRTQAYEQYF. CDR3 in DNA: TGTGCCAGCAGCCCGCGGACTCAAGCCTACGAGCAGTACTTC.

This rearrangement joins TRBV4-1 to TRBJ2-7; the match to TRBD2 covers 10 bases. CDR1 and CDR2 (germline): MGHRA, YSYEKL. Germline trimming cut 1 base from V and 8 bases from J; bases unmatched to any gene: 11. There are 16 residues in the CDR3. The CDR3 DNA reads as TGCGCCAGCAGCCAAGTTTGGTCTAGCGGGAGCCAACAGCAGTACTTC. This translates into CASSQVWSSGSQQQYF.